The 3 T cell receptor beta chains listed next were all sequenced from one sample in a study of T-cell reconstitution after alpha-beta-depleted transplantation in children. Preparation of the TCRbeta library was carried out with unique molecular identifiers. TCRdb fed the PCR reads into MiXCR, producing one record per CDR3 protein. The sample carries roughly 350,000 distinct CDR3 sequences, 15% to 20% recorded once. The specimen comprised PBMCs, mostly from graft donor cells, sampled 360 days after TCRalphabeta/CD19-depleted stem cell transplant. These receptors all come from a male patient aged 2-9 years who had a stem cell transplant for acute lymphoblastic leukemia, so the T cells may come from the graft donor.

The chain recombines TRBV18 with TRBJ2-2, with D possibly TRBD1 on 5 matching bases. Trimming pared 2 bases from V and 6 bases from J, leaving 19 bases between. This CDR3 comprises 17 residues. CDR1 is KGHSH, CDR2 LQKENI, per germline. CDR3: CASSPRLQGPVAGELFF. The CDR3 region has the DNA TGTGCCAGCTCACCAAGGTTGCAGGGTCCCGTTGCCGGGGAGCTGTTTTTT.

This clonotype was seen repeatedly, ten times or more. This sequence joins TRBV12-3 or TRBV12-4 and TRBJ2-7; D not resolved. This CDR3 is 13 amino acids long. V was shortened by 5 bases and J by 5 bases, with 13 bases between the two germline ends. This CDR3 is CASSADPRDEQYF. DNA for the CDR3: TGTGCCAGCAGTGCAGATCCAAGGGACGAGCAGTACTTC.

This clonotype was picked up many times. This rearrangement joins TRBV28 to TRBJ1-2, with 9 bases lining up with TRBD1. V dropped 7 bases and J dropped 4; count of bases not matched to a gene: 13. CDR1 and CDR2 from the germline V gene are MDHEN and SYDVKM. This CDR3 region has 16 residues. The CDR3 loop reads CASTTRDRVGAYGYTF. CDR3 sequence (DNA): TGTGCCAGCACGACACGGGACAGGGTCGGGGCCTATGGCTACACCTTC.